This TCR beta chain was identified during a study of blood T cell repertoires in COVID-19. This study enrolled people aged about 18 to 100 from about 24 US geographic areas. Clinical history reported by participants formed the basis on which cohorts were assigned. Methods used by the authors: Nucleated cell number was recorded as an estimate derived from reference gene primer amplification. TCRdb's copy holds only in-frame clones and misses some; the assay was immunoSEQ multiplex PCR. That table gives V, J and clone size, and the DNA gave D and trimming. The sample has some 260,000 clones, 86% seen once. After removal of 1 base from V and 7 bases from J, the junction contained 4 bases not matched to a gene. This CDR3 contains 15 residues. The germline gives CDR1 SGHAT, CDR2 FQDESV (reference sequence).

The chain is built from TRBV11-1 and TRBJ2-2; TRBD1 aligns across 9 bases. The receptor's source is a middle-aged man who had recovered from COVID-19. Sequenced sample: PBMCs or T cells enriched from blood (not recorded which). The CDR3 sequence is CASSLVQGAVGELFF. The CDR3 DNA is TGTGCCAGCAGCTTAGTACAGGGGGCTGTCGGGGAGCTGTTTTTT. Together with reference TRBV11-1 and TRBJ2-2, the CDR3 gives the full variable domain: EAEVAQSPRYKITEKSQAVAFWCDPISGHATLYWYRQILGQGPELLVQFQDESVVDDSQLPKDRFSAERLKGVDSTLKIQPAELGDSAMYLCASSLVQGAVGELFFGEGSRLTVL.